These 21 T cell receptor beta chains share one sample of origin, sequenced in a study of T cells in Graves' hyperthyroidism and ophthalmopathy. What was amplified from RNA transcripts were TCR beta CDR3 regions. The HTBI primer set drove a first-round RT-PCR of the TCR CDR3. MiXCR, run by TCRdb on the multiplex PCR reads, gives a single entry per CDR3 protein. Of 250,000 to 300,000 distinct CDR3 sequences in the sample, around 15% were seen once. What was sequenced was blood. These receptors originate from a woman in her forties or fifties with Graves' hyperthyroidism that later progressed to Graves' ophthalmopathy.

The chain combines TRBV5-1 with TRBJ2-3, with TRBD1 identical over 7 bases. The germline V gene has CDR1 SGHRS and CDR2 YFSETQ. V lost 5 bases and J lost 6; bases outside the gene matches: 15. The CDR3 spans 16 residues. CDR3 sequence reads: CASSLSGDSNRDTQYF. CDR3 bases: TGCGCCAGCAGTCTCTCAGGGGACAGCAATAGGGATACGCAGTATTTT.

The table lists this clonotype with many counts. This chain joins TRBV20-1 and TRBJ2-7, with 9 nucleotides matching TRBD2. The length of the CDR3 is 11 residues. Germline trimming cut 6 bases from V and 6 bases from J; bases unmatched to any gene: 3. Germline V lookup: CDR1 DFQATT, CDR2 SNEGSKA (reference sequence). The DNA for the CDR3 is TGCAGTGCGGCGACTAGCGGCGAGCAGTACTTC. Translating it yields CSAATSGEQYF.

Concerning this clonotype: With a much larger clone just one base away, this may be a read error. The CDR3 coding sequence is TGTGCCAGCAGTTGGGGGGTACGCACTGAAGCTTTCTTT. Amino acids: CASSWGVRTEAFF. The V call is TRBV6-5, the J call TRBJ1-1, with D possibly TRBD1 on 5 matching bases. Trimming cost V 4 bases and J 4 bases, with 10 bases left between them. This CDR3 region has 13 residues. Looked up from germline, CDR1 is MNHEY and CDR2 is SVGAGI.

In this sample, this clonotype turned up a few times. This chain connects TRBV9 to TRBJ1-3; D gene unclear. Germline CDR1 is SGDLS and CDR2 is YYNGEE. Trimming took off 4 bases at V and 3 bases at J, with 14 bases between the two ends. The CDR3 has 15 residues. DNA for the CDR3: TGTGCCAGCAGCTCAGATGTCGGTCATGGAAACACCATATATTTT. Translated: CASSSDVGHGNTIYF.

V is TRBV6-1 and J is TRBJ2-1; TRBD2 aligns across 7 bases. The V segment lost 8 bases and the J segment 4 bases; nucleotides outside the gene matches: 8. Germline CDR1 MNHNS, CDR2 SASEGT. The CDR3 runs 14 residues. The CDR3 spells CASAPGGGYNEQFF. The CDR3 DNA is TGTGCCAGCGCCCCGGGGGGAGGGTACAATGAGCAGTTCTTC.

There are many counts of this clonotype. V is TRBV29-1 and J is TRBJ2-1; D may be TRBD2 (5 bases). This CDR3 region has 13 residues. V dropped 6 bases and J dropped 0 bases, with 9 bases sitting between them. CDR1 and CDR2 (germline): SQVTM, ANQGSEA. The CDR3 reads CSVRTRSYNEQFF. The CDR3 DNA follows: TGCAGCGTACGGACTCGCTCCTACAATGAGCAGTTCTTC.

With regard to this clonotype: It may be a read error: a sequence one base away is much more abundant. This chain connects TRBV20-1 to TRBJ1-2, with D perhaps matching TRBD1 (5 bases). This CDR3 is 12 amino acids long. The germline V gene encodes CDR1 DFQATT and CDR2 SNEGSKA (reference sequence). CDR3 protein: CAGGGDGYGYTF. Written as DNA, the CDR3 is TGCGCCGGGGGAGGGGACGGCTATGGCTACACCTTC.

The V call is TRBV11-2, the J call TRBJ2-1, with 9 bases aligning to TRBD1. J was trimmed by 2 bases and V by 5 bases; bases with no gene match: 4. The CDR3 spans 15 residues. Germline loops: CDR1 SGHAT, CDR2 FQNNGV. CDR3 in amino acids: CASSRGTGTYNEQFF. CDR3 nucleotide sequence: TGTGCCAGCAGCCGAGGGACAGGGACCTACAATGAGCAGTTCTTC.

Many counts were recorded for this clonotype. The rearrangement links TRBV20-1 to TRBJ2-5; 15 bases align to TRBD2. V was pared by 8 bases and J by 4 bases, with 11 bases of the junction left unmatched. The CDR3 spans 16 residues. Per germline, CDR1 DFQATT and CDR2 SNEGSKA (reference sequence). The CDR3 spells CSPTWTSGRARETQYF. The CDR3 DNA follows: TGCAGTCCGACCTGGACTAGCGGGAGGGCCAGAGAGACCCAGTACTTC.

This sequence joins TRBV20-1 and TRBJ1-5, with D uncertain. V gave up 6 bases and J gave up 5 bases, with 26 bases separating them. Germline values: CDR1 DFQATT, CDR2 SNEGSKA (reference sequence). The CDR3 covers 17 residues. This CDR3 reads CSAPTSGSIRRDQPQHF. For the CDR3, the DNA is TGCAGTGCACCGACGTCCGGATCCATAAGGCGGGATCAGCCCCAGCATTTT.

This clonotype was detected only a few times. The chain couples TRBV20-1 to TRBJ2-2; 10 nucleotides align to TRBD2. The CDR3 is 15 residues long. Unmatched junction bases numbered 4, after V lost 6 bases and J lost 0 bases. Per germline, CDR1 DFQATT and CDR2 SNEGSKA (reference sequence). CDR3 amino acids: CSAETSGANTGELFF. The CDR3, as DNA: TGCAGTGCCGAAACTAGCGGGGCGAACACCGGGGAGCTGTTTTTT.

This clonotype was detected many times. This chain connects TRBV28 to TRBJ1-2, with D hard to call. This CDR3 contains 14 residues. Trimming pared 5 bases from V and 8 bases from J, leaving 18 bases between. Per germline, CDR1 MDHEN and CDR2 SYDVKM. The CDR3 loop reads CASSLVGSLGGYTF. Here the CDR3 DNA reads TGTGCCAGCAGTCTCGTGGGGAGCCTGGGCGGCTACACCTTC.

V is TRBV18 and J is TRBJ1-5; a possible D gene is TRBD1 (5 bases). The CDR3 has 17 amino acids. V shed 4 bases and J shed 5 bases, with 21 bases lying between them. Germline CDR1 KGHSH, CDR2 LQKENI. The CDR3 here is CASSHGPMGRSDQPQHF. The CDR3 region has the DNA TGTGCCAGCTCACATGGTCCGATGGGGCGCTCAGATCAGCCCCAGCATTTT.

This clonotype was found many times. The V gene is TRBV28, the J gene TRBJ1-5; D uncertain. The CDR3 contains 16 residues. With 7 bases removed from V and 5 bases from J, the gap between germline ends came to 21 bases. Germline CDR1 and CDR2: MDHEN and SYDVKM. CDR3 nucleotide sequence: TGTGCCAGCAACATGGCGCGGGTTGGCCTCCATCAGCCCCAGCATTTT. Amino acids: CASNMARVGLHQPQHF.

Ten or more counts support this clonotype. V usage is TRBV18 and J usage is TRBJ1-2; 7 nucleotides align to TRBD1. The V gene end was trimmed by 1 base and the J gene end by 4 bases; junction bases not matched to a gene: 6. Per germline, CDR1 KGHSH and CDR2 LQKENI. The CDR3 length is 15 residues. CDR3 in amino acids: CASSPLGTDLYGYTF. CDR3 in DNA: TGTGCCAGCTCACCACTTGGGACAGATCTCTATGGCTACACCTTC.

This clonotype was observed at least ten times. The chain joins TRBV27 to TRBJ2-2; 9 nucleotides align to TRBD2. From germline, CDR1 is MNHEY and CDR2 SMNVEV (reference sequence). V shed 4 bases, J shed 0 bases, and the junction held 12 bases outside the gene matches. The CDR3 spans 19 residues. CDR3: CASSSRLAAAISNTGELFF. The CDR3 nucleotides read TGTGCCAGCAGTTCTCGACTAGCGGCAGCGATCTCGAACACCGGGGAGCTGTTTTTT.

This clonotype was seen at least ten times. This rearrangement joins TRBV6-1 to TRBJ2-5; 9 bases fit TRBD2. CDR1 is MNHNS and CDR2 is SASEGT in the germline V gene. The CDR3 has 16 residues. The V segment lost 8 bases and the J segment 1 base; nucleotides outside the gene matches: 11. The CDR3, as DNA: TGTGCCAGCGCGATAGCGGGAGCGGGGCTCCAAGAGACCCAGTACTTC. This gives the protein CASAIAGAGLQETQYF.

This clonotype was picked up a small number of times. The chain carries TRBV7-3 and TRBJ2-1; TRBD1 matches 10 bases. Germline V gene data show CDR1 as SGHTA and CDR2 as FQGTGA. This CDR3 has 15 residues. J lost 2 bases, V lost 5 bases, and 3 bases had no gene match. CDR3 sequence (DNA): TGTGCCAGCAGCAAGACAGGGGGCGCCTACAATGAGCAGTTCTTC. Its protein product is CASSKTGGAYNEQFF. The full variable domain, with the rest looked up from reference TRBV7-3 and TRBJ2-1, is GAGVSQTPSNKVTEKGKYVELRCDPISGHTALYWYRQSLGQGPEFLIYFQGTGAADDSGLPNDRFFAVRPEGSVSTLKIQRTERGDSAVYLCASSKTGGAYNEQFFGPGTRLTVL.

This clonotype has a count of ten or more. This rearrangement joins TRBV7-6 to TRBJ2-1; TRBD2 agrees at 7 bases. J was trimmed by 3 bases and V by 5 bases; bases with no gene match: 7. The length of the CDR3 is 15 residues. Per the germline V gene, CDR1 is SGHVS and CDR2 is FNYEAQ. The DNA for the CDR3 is TGTGCCAGCAGCCGGATTGGGGACTACTACAATGAGCAGTTCTTC. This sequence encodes CASSRIGDYYNEQFF.

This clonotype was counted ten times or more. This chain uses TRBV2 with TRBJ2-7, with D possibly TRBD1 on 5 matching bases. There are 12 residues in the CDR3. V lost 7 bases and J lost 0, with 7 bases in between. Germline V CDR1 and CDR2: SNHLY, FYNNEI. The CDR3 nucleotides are TGTGCCAGCAAACAGGACTCCTACGAGCAGTACTTC. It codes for CASKQDSYEQYF.

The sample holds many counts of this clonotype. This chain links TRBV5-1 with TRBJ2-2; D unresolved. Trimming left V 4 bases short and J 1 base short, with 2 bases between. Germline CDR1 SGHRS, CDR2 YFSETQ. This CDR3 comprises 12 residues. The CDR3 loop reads CASSGNTGELFF. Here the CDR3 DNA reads TGCGCCAGCAGCGGGAACACCGGGGAGCTGTTTTTT.